The 8 T cell receptor beta chains in this list originate from one sample, sequenced in a study of radiation and T cells in renal cell carcinoma. TCRdb's copy holds only in-frame clones and misses some; the assay was immunoSEQ multiplex PCR. The sample holds about 150,000 clones; about 91% are singletons and the top ten take around 13%. Time point indicated: blood 2 weeks post-SBRT. Treatment: 15 Gy SBRT to primary tumor, nephrectomy 4 weeks later. Sequencing used blood, obtained from a patient whose treatment included radiotherapy and nephrectomy. These receptors all come from a woman aged 45 to 65 with renal cell carcinoma.

The rearrangement joins TRBV10-2 to TRBJ2-3; 7 bases line up with TRBD2. Germline-derived CDR1 and CDR2 are WSHSY and SAAADI. This CDR3 comprises 13 residues. J lost 4 bases, V lost 7 bases, and 5 bases had no gene match. CDR3 loop: CASMVAGADTQYF. As DNA, the CDR3 is TGCGCCAGCATGGTGGCGGGGGCAGATACGCAGTATTTT.

The chain combines TRBV7-8 with TRBJ2-4, with TRBD1 identical over 9 bases. This CDR3 is 12 amino acids long. Looked up from germline, CDR1 is SGHVS and CDR2 is FQNEAQ. V gave up 5 bases and J gave up 14 bases; unmatched junction bases: 7. CDR3 in amino acids: CASSPIRDREYF. DNA of the CDR3: TGTGCCAGCAGCCCAATTAGGGACAGGGAGTACTTC. The full variable domain, rest sourced from reference TRBV7-8 and TRBJ2-4, is GAGVSQSPRYKVAKRGQDVALRCDPISGHVSLFWYQQALGQGPEFLTYFQNEAQLDKSGLPSDRFFAERPEGSVSTLKIQRTQQEDSAVYLCASSPIRDREYFGAGTRLSVL.

This chain uses TRBV2 with TRBJ1-2, with D unclear. V was trimmed by 4 bases and J by 3 bases, leaving 15 bases between them. Germline V gives CDR1 SNHLY, CDR2 FYNNEI. The CDR3 covers 15 residues. CDR3: CASSVDGQLYYGYTF. The CDR3 DNA reads as TGTGCCAGCAGTGTGGATGGGCAGCTTTACTATGGCTACACCTTC.

J is TRBJ2-2 and V is TRBV6-6; D perhaps matches TRBD2 (6 bases). There are 16 residues in the CDR3. With 8 bases removed from V and 4 bases from J, the gap between germline ends came to 20 bases. Germline V gene lookup returns CDR1 MNHNY and CDR2 SVGAGI (reference sequence). The CDR3 DNA reads as TGTGCCAGCTCCGGGCTAAACTTGGGGGGCACCGGGGAGCTGTTTTTT. It encodes CASSGLNLGGTGELFF.

The chain links TRBV18 to TRBJ2-3; D ambiguous. This CDR3 contains 13 residues. V shed 1 base and J shed 0 bases, with 2 bases lying between them. CDR1 is KGHSH, CDR2 LQKENI, per germline. The CDR3 here is CASSPQSTDTQYF. CDR3 bases: TGTGCCAGCTCACCACAAAGCACAGATACGCAGTATTTT. Filled out from reference TRBV18 and TRBJ2-3, the complete variable domain reads NAGVMQNPRHLVRRRGQEARLRCSPMKGHSHVYWYRQLPEEGLKFMVYLQKENIIDESGMPKERFSAEFPKEGPSILRIQQVVRGDSAAYFCASSPQSTDTQYFGPGTRLTVL.

This chain uses TRBV2 with TRBJ1-5; a possible D gene is TRBD1 (6 bases). Germline V gene data show CDR1 as SNHLY and CDR2 as FYNNEI. CDR3 length: 15 residues. V was cut by 2 bases and J by 11 bases, with 19 bases left in between. CDR3 sequence: CASSEYSAGVVAQHF. In DNA form, the CDR3 reads TGTGCCAGCAGTGAATATTCGGCAGGGGTCGTGGCCCAGCATTTT.

This chain links TRBV29-1 with TRBJ1-2, with a possible D match to TRBD1 (6 bases). V lost 5 bases and J lost 3, with 7 bases in between. The CDR3 contains 11 residues. In germline, CDR1 is SQVTM, CDR2 ANQGSEA. The CDR3 bases are TGCAGCGTTAAGGGGGACTATGGCTACACCTTC. As protein: CSVKGDYGYTF.

The rearrangement links TRBV9 to TRBJ2-2; D gene unclear. Germline V gives CDR1 SGDLS, CDR2 YYNGEE. V gave up 1 base and J gave up 1 base, with 5 bases separating them. The CDR3 spans 14 residues. CDR3 loop: CASSVTVNTGELFF. The CDR3 DNA reads TGTGCCAGCAGCGTAACGGTGAACACCGGGGAGCTGTTTTTT. The whole variable domain, remainder taken from reference TRBV9 and TRBJ2-2, is DSGVTQTPKHLITATGQRVTLRCSPRSGDLSVYWYQQSLDQGLQFLIQYYNGEERAKGNILERFSAQQFPDLHSELNLSSLELGDSALYFCASSVTVNTGELFFGEGSRLTVL.